The following is a TCR beta chain sequence with its context. The antigen is unknown. The CDR3 totals 15 residues. Germline V CDR1 and CDR2: LGHNA, YSLEER. The V and J ends lost 5 bases and 5 bases respectively, with 15 bases between them. This record belongs to a study of cytomegalovirus exposure and HLA in healthy donors. Study findings and constraints: Fewer N-insertions than the roughly 650-donor mean were reportedly shown by an Asian-associated ancestry cluster in a later analysis.

There were likely unrecorded immune exposures, though donors were nominally healthy when sampled. The PCR employed 60 Vbeta primers together with 13 Jbeta primers. Generated by immunoSEQ multiplex PCR, the TCRdb table keeps only in-frame clones and is missing some. The sample contains under 95,000 clones, 60% to 85% of which appear only once. The sequencing input was PBMCs. This chain uses TRBV4-3 with TRBJ1-4; perhaps TRBD1 as D (5 bases). This clonotype originated in a man aged 25-45 years in good health and CMV-seropositive. CDR3 nucleotides: TGCGCCAGCAGCACCGGGGGTGGCATAAATGAAAAACTGTTTTTT. Its translation: CASSTGGGINEKLFF.